Listed below are T cell receptor beta chains from one sample, sequenced in a study of shared clonotypes between healthy human individuals. Libraries were prepared by immunoSEQ multiplex PCR; TCRdb keeps only in-frame clonotypes and omits some of them. This sample has about 750,000 clones, with 85% to 95% found just once. Sequencing was done on a sample of naive CD8+ T cells sorted from blood. The source of these receptors is a man aged 25-40 years in good health. Both conserved end residues are trimmed from each CDR3. A D gene is named only where the DNA matches it firmly.

>TRBD1|TRBV11-2
ASSLLSGGVYEQY
>NA|TRBV5-6
ASSLSVRTYTDTQY
>TRBD2|TRBV27
ASSSGLAGELGSLYNEQF
>NA|TRBV6-1
ASSAGFYDNEQF
>TRBD2|TRBV11-2
ASSSRTSGGTYEQY
>NA|TRBV9
ASSVSGAEKLF
>NA|TRBV6-1
ASSEEAAGPSYEQY
>NA|TRBV9
ASSVGATGQF
>NA|TRBV29-1
SVAWGFEDTEAS
>NA|TRBV20-1
SARQGYEQY
>TRBD1|TRBV9
ASTAPPQGGGGYT
>NA|TRBV7-9
ASSTYYNEQF
>TRBD1|TRBV5-1
ASHPGPGQGPGGYT
>TRBD2|TRBV10-1
ASSSGLAGGWENEQF
>NA|TRBV7-2
ASSLIGGGSTDTQY
>NA|TRBV6-5
ASSKGSSYEQY
>TRBD2|TRBV14
ASSPGLAGWDEQF
>TRBD1|TRBV27
ASSLYGGQGHQH
>NA|TRBV19
ASRSGYNEQF
>NA|TRBV28
ASRDGTEAF
>TRBD1|TRBV6-4
ASSKPGQGISTDTQY